This TCR beta chain came from a study of identical twins (dated by TCRdb to the mid-2010s). For the wider study: TCR alpha and beta repertoires from monozygotic twins, unrelated adults of various ages and cord blood were deep-sequenced to test whether fetal clonotypes persist. To rule out contamination, replicate twin experiments were performed at different times with different library preparation protocols.

Only healthy Caucasian donors were included. Three pairs of female monozygotic twins, all aged 18 to 29 years, were included in the twin cohort. CD4+ and CD8+ T cell populations were isolated with positive isolation kits from Invitrogen. Findings and caveats that apply to the study as a whole: Because the same donors could not be followed over many years, the conclusions depended on cross-sectional statistical analysis. Recombination models systematically underestimated out-of-frame TCR alpha sharing in monozygotic twins but agreed with sharing between unrelated individuals. Invariant T cells such as MAIT and iNKT could partly confound zero-insertion analyses, though diverse VJ usage argued against this for most clonotypes. Excess twin sharing in beta out-of-frame sequences was weaker because fewer shared sequences lowered the signal-to-noise ratio. Compared with coincidental sharing between unrelated individuals, out-of-frame TCR alpha sequences shared between twins had an excess of sequences with low generation probability. Fewer insertions were carried by abundant cord blood beta clonotypes, a similar but weaker trend appeared in young adult naive repertoires, and no such trend appeared in memory repertoires.

Library prep was done by 5' RACE. Reads for this sample came from an Illumina HiSeq 2000. A universal primer binding site was added through template switching, and the final cDNA carried a unique molecular identifier so that TCR cDNA molecules could be counted accurately. Specific primers in the conserved constant-segment region were used to synthesize first-strand cDNA for TCR alpha and beta chains. To control for contamination, each cDNA library was double barcoded with a SMART-Mk sample barcode plus Illumina barcodes. TruSeq adapter sequences along with Illumina sample barcodes were introduced in two successive PCR steps. The TCR alpha and beta cDNA libraries were sequenced on the Illumina HiSeq platform using custom primers. For the original study's pipeline: MiGEC processed the raw reads to extract unique molecular identifiers, while MiXCR was used to determine the CDR3 positions. Recombination models were inferred per individual with the repgenHMM and IGoR tools using an EM algorithm. The tcR package in R was used for shared clonotype analysis, with sharing normalized by the product of cloneset sizes. Out-of-frame nonproductive sequences were analyzed to study raw recombination free of thymic and clonal selection effects. The public reads were reprocessed in TCRdb via fastp at Q25 and MiXCR, keeping in-frame beta chains. Rows merge per CDR3 protein into single entries with the most common DNA and genes. The V and J calls and clone size are TCRdb's, not the authors'. A total of roughly 350,000 distinct CDR3 sequences appear in this sample, more than 9% of them only once. The ten largest clones take up approximately 7.5% of the sample.

In the case of this clonotype: There is no known antigen for this receptor. Nothing much larger sits one base from this clone, and base qualities are not available.

These same data were also listed under a study on yellow fever vaccine responses in identical twins. The other study reports the following: According to the authors, the vaccine-induced T cell response in identical twins seemed to be partly convergent and partly specific to each individual. In identical twins, the study followed T cell clones that responded to the vaccine with precision.

Sequenced sample: CD8+ T cells sorted from blood. The clonotype comes from a woman aged 18 to 35 in good health.

The CDR3 in this case is CASSHPQGSTDTQYF. The nucleotide sequence reads TGTGCCAGCAGCCACCCACAGGGGAGCACAGATACGCAGTATTTT. The rearrangement joined TRBV9 to TRBJ2-3; TRBD1 lines up with 7 middle nucleotides. Ends trimmed: V by 4 bases, J by 0 bases; bases unmatched to a gene: 5. Spanning cysteine to phenylalanine, the CDR3 consists of 15 amino acids. Only the CDR3 DNA is retained, 45 bases long and in frame from the first base. The germline V gene specifies SGDLS as CDR1 and YYNGEE as CDR2.